The rows below give T cell receptor beta chains drawn from one sample of a study of blood T cell repertoires in COVID-19. Repertoires were generated with immunoSEQ multiplex PCR, while TCRdb's copy carries only in-frame clones and drops some. The sample has 250,000 or so clones; roughly 88% are singletons. The sample comprised peripheral blood. Receptors originate from a woman in her thirties with active or convalescent COVID-19. CDR3s include the opening cysteine and the closing phenylalanine or tryptophan. For some rows the clone size is stated as once, few or many, or as a class when expanded; others skip it.

clone_size v_call cdr3_aa
- TRBV6-5 CASTDRGRGNEQFF
few TRBV29-1 CSVEVPDQPQHF
- TRBV19 CASGPETGGYGTQYF
- TRBV5-1 CASSQSTSGGRADTQYF
once TRBV10-3 CAVPRRGGSGANVLTF
- TRBV29-1 CSVSGQAGELFF
- TRBV6-2/TRBV6-3 CASSRPGLADEQYF
- TRBV5-4 CASSSNRGVGYTF
- TRBV27 CASSSKFNQPQHF
- TRBV27 CASTGAFF
- TRBV24-1 CATSDPGTGISGANVLTF
- TRBV30 CAWSSPPVREQYF
- TRBV9 CASSVDLAGEQFF
- TRBV5-4 CASSLNPSSYEQYF
- TRBV4-1 CASSQDRAFSTGELFF
- TRBV18 CASSPDRSQETQYF
- TRBV19 CASRPGTTRAVDQPQHF
- TRBV30 CAWSVLQGSGYTF
- TRBV27 CASSLSSSALNEAFF
- TRBV4-3 CASSQELSSYNSPLHF
- TRBV5-1 CASSLGRGAMNTEAFF
- TRBV6-5 CASKMPGRAAGYTF
- TRBV7-2 CASSLAGGGRNEQYF
- TRBV7-8 CASSLVFGAGGNTIYF
few TRBV6-2/TRBV6-3 CASSSVASYEQYF
- TRBV9 CASSAWNTGELFF
- TRBV7-6 CASSRLGGGYNEQFF
- TRBV5-1 CASSLEEGSYGYTF
- TRBV15 CATSRAGQSGETQYF
- TRBV18 CASQRGNDQPQHF
- TRBV28 CASSLWAGQGNNEQFF
- TRBV19 CASSIVPGNEKLFF
- TRBV5-6 CASSQGAVYGYTF
few TRBV30 CAWSKTGLSGNTIYF
- TRBV4-1 CASSQESSGGGGTQYF
- TRBV30 CAWRLDYGYTF
- TRBV4-3 CASSQAGQGTEAFF
- TRBV30 CAWSPTGVGYTF
- TRBV6-2/TRBV6-3 CASSVGTENSPLHF
- TRBV7-6 CASSLAGRVRETQYF
- TRBV7-3 CASSLNVSLPSGNTIYF
- TRBV24-1 CATSAPSYGYTF
- TRBV14 CASSQDQGYSSPLHF
- TRBV14 CASSQARRYGYTF
- TRBV15 CATSREATGAGSPLHF
- TRBV4-3 CASSQDRDRSYEQYF
- TRBV7-3 CASSETGFDEQFF
- TRBV7-9 CASSLEGRVGEKLFF
- TRBV7-9 CASSSPGGAGNEQFF
- TRBV18 CASTSDVGHSPLHF
- TRBV29-1 CSVPEGAGTEAFF
- TRBV6-5 CASSYSTGVNSPLHF
- TRBV24-1 CATSAANYGYTF
- TRBV18 CASSETSINEQFF
few TRBV5-4 CASSRDRRGYTF
- TRBV14 CASSHEVTGSRETQYF
- TRBV6-5 CASKWSGGAANEQFF
- TRBV10-3 CAISESKGQGASEQYF
- TRBV6-6 CASSYPGWRSTDTQYF
- TRBV10-3 CAIRTSEGDTQYF